The 15 T cell receptor beta chains below come from one sample, sequenced in a study of shared clonotypes between healthy human individuals. Only in-frame clones appear in the TCRdb table, and some are missing; sequencing was by immunoSEQ multiplex PCR. The sample holds roughly 700,000 clones; approximately 79% are singletons and the top ten take under 2%. What was sequenced was memory CD4+ T cells sorted from blood. Subset specified: CD45RA-negative fraction. The receptors were gathered from a woman in her 30s in good health.

This chain connects TRBV5-1 to TRBJ2-2; no clear D gene. V was pared by 4 bases and J by 2 bases, with 15 bases between. CDR3 size: 16 residues. Germline loops: CDR1 SGHRS, CDR2 YFSETQ. The CDR3 bases are TGCGCCAGCAGCGGCGTTGGGTCCTCCAACACCGGGGAGCTGTTTTTT. Its translation is CASSGVGSSNTGELFF.

The rearrangement uses TRBV5-1 and TRBJ2-1; 11 bases are shared with TRBD2. The CDR3 covers 14 residues. Per germline, CDR1 SGHRS and CDR2 YFSETQ. V trimming: 4 bases; J trimming: 8 bases; junction bases outside the gene matches: 5. CDR3 loop: CASSASGRWDEQFF. The CDR3 coding sequence is TGCGCCAGCAGCGCTAGCGGGAGGTGGGATGAGCAGTTCTTC.

The genes are TRBV11-2 and TRBJ1-2; 10 bases map to TRBD1. This CDR3 spans 14 amino acids. Germline lookup yields CDR1 SGHAT and CDR2 FQNNGV. V lost 3 bases, J lost 3 bases, and 1 base stayed unmatched. The CDR3 loop is CASSLGQGYYGYTF. DNA of the CDR3: TGTGCCAGCAGCTTGGGACAGGGGTACTATGGCTACACCTTC.

This clone was recorded a few times. The chain uses TRBV11-2 and TRBJ2-2; 7 bases match TRBD2. Germline V CDR1 and CDR2: SGHAT, FQNNGV. The ends lost 3 bases at V and 7 bases at J; junction bases unmatched: 11. This CDR3 comprises 16 residues. Here the CDR3 DNA reads TGTGCCAGCAGCTTGCTGGCTAGCGGAGTCGGCGGGGAGCTGTTTTTT. This encodes CASSLLASGVGGELFF. The variable domain in full, with the rest retrieved from reference TRBV11-2 and TRBJ2-2, is EAGVAQSPRYKIIEKRQSVAFWCNPISGHATLYWYQQILGQGPKLLIQFQNNGVVDDSQLPKDRFSAERLKGVDSTLKIQPAKLEDSAVYLCASSLLASGVGGELFFGEGSRLTVL.

Note on this clone: A much larger clone lies one base from this, so it may be a read error. Other DNA sequences from this sample encode an identical CDR3 as well. This chain links TRBV5-1 with TRBJ1-1, with 8 positions matching TRBD1. This CDR3 region has 14 residues. J gave up 1 base and V 4 bases, and 3 bases lay outside the gene matches. From germline, CDR1 is SGHRS and CDR2 YFSETQ. Here the CDR3 reads CASSPGQANTEAFF. CDR3 bases: TGCGCCAGCAGCCCGGGACAGGCGAACACTGAAGCTTTCTTT.

The chain is built from TRBV30 and TRBJ1-4; 8 bases align to TRBD1. V shed 2 bases, J shed 5 bases, and the junction held 10 bases outside the gene matches. This CDR3 has 16 residues. Germline CDR1 reads GTSNPN; CDR2 reads SVGIG (reference sequence). As DNA, the CDR3 is TGTGCCTGGAGTCCCGGAACAGGGGGGGGGAATGAAAAACTGTTTTTT. Translated, it gives CAWSPGTGGGNEKLFF. Variable domain in full (rest from reference TRBV30 and TRBJ1-4): SQTIHQWPATLVQPVGSPLSLECTVEGTSNPNLYWYRQAAGRGLQLLFYSVGIGQISSEVPQNLSASRPQDRQFILSSKKLLLSDSGFYLCAWSPGTGGGNEKLFFGSGTQLSVL.

This clone was picked up a small number of times. The chain links TRBV11-3 to TRBJ2-3, with 7 positions matching TRBD2. Germline V gives CDR1 SGHNT, CDR2 YENEEA. V lost 6 bases to trimming and J lost 2 bases; unmatched junction nucleotides: 5. The CDR3 runs to 14 residues. CDR3 DNA sequence: TGTGCCAGCAGATCTAGCGGAATCACAGATACGCAGTATTTT. It is translated as CASRSSGITDTQYF.

Here the CDR3 reads CASSWSGDTEAFF. The CDR3, as DNA: TGCGCCAGCAGCTGGTCAGGGGACACTGAAGCTTTCTTT. The chain employs TRBV5-1 and TRBJ1-1; possible D gene TRBD1, 6 bases. Germline V CDR1 and CDR2: SGHRS, YFSETQ. CDR3 length: 13 amino acids. Trimming left V 3 bases short and J 3 bases short, with 9 bases between. Looking up the rest from reference TRBV5-1 and TRBJ1-1 gives the full variable domain: KAGVTQTPRYLIKTRGQQVTLSCSPISGHRSVSWYQQTPGQGLQFLFEYFSETQRNKGNFPGRFSGRQFSNSRSEMNVSTLELGDSALYLCASSWSGDTEAFFGQGTRLTVV.

The sample holds one count of this clone. This chain uses TRBV27 with TRBJ2-1, with 9 bases fitting TRBD1. The CDR3 has 17 amino acids. With V trimmed by 5 bases and J by 7 bases, 15 bases remained unmatched. Looked up from germline, CDR1 is MNHEY and CDR2 is SMNVEV (reference sequence). Here the CDR3 DNA reads TGTGCCAGCAGTCCCCTCCTTCCGGGACAGGGTTGGAATGAGCAGTTCTTC. Its translation: CASSPLLPGQGWNEQFF.

The table lists this clone with many counts. The chain carries TRBV19 and TRBJ2-7, with TRBD2 matching over 8 bases. The CDR3 consists of 14 residues. J was trimmed by 4 bases and V by 7 bases; bases with no gene match: 9. Germline V gives CDR1 LNHDA, CDR2 SQIVND (reference sequence). The CDR3 nucleotides are TGTGCCAGTAAGAAGCGGGAGACGGGGTACGAGCAGTACTTC. Its protein is CASKKRETGYEQYF.

V usage is TRBV7-9 and J usage is TRBJ1-1; perhaps TRBD1 as D (6 bases). The CDR3 spans 15 residues. Germline CDR1 reads SEHNR; CDR2 reads FQNEAQ (reference sequence). The ends were cut back, 5 bases at V and 6 bases at J, with 19 bases in the middle. DNA for the CDR3: TGTGCCAGCAGCCGAGTAGAACAGGGTTCCTCTGAAGCTTTCTTT. It is translated as CASSRVEQGSSEAFF.

V gene TRBV19 combines with J gene TRBJ1-1; D might be TRBD1 (5 bases). Trimming took 1 base from V and 5 from J, leaving 14 bases between them. Germline assignment: CDR1 LNHDA and CDR2 SQIVND (reference sequence). The CDR3 sequence is 15 residues long. CDR3 loop: CASSIGSGAGTEAFF. The CDR3 DNA sequence: TGTGCCAGTAGTATAGGGTCCGGGGCCGGGACTGAAGCTTTCTTT.

The chain uses TRBV18 and TRBJ2-3; perhaps TRBD2 as D (6 bases). V lost 3 bases to trimming and J lost 5 bases, with 18 bases between them. CDR3 size: 16 residues. Per the germline V gene, CDR1 is KGHSH and CDR2 is LQKENI. CDR3 DNA sequence: TGTGCCAGCTCACCGGGGACCGCGCGGGGAAGAGATACGCAGTATTTT. Translation: CASSPGTARGRDTQYF.

Only a few counts were recorded for this clone. The rearrangement joins TRBV28 to TRBJ2-1, with 10 bases identical to TRBD2. Germline values: CDR1 MDHEN, CDR2 SYDVKM. V trimming: 7 bases; J trimming: 4 bases; junction bases outside the gene matches: 7. The CDR3 spans 15 residues. In DNA form, the CDR3 reads TGTGCCAGCAACCGTCTAGCGGGGGCTTACAATGAGCAGTTCTTC. Protein sequence: CASNRLAGAYNEQFF.

This clone was detected a few times. V usage is TRBV5-1 and J usage is TRBJ2-5; 7 positions agree with TRBD2. The V and J ends lost 0 bases and 5 bases, in that order; junction bases with no gene match: 16. The CDR3 runs to 18 residues. CDR1 SGHRS and CDR2 YFSETQ come from the germline V gene. CDR3: CASSLGGLGRGRRETQYF. CDR3 DNA sequence: TGCGCCAGCAGCTTGGGGGGCCTGGGGCGCGGGAGACGGGAGACCCAGTACTTC.